The next 19 T cell receptor beta chains were all read from a single sample in a study of cytomegalovirus exposure and HLA in healthy donors. Some clones are missing from TCRdb's copy, which holds only in-frame ones; the method was immunoSEQ multiplex PCR. The sample shows roughly 130,000 clones, 88% of them seen only once. Sequenced sample: PBMCs. These TCRs come from a man aged 25 to 40 in good health and CMV-seronegative.

In its sample, this clone was seen a few times. V is TRBV30 and J is TRBJ2-7; 8 bases match TRBD2. This CDR3 comprises 14 residues. V was pared by 4 bases and J by 0 bases, with 5 bases of the junction left unmatched. Germline V gene data show CDR1 as GTSNPN and CDR2 as SVGIG (reference sequence). The CDR3 DNA follows: TGTGCCTGGACCACGACTAGCGCCTCCTACGAGCAGTACTTC. This translates into CAWTTTSASYEQYF. The variable domain in full, completed from reference TRBV30 and TRBJ2-7, reads SQTIHQWPATLVQPVGSPLSLECTVEGTSNPNLYWYRQAAGRGLQLLFYSVGIGQISSEVPQNLSASRPQDRQFILSSKKLLLSDSGFYLCAWTTTSASYEQYFGPGTRLTVT.

The chain employs TRBV6-5 and TRBJ1-3; D possibly corresponds to TRBD1 (6 bases). Germline V lookup: CDR1 MNHEY, CDR2 SVGAGI. There are 15 residues in the CDR3. V was trimmed by 3 bases and J by 4 bases, leaving 13 bases between them. The CDR3 sequence: CASSYDGTPGNTIYF. CDR3 in DNA: TGTGCCAGCAGTTATGACGGGACACCCGGAAACACCATATATTTT.

This clone was recorded once. This sequence joins TRBV12-5 and TRBJ2-1; 9 positions agree with TRBD1. V was pared by 0 bases and J by 14 bases, with 8 bases of the junction left unmatched. CDR3 length: 14 residues. The germline CDR1 and CDR2 sequences are LGHNT and FRNRAP. In DNA form, the CDR3 reads TGTGCTAGTGGTTTGGTGATAGGACAGGGGAAGAAGTTCTTC. Its translation: CASGLVIGQGKKFF.

The V and J genes are TRBV5-1 and TRBJ1-1; D may be TRBD1 (5 bases). The CDR3 covers 13 residues. V was trimmed by 2 bases and J by 6 bases, leaving 11 bases between them. Germline lookup yields CDR1 SGHRS and CDR2 YFSETQ. CDR3 region: CASSLTGTAEAFF. CDR3 DNA sequence: TGCGCCAGCAGCTTAACCGGGACTGCTGAAGCTTTCTTT.

V is TRBV29-1 and J is TRBJ1-4; the D is unclear. The CDR3 has 11 residues. Looked up from germline, CDR1 is SQVTM and CDR2 is ANQGSEA. V gave up 5 bases and J gave up 7 bases, with 8 bases separating them. CDR3 DNA: TGCAGCGTTCCTTTCGGTGAAAAACTGTTTTTT. It codes for CSVPFGEKLFF.

The chain links TRBV5-4 to TRBJ1-6; D not resolved. The CDR3 runs 13 residues. Trimming removed 5 bases at V and 7 bases at J, with 10 bases between. Germline V CDR1 and CDR2: SGHNT, YYREEE (reference sequence). CDR3 residues: CASSLPVNSPLHF. The CDR3 region has the DNA TGTGCCAGCAGTCTCCCGGTAAATTCACCCCTCCACTTT.

This rearrangement joins TRBV2 to TRBJ2-1, with TRBD2 as a possible D gene (6 bases). V lost 4 bases and J lost 5, with 24 bases in between. Germline V gene lookup returns CDR1 SNHLY and CDR2 FYNNEI. The CDR3 runs to 18 residues. This CDR3 is CASSVLLGLGRDDNEQFF. In DNA, the CDR3 is TGTGCCAGCAGTGTACTTCTGGGGCTGGGGCGGGATGACAATGAGCAGTTCTTC.

V usage is TRBV7-3 and J usage is TRBJ2-2; possibly TRBD1 for D (6 bases). CDR1 and CDR2 from the germline V gene are SGHTA and FQGTGA. This CDR3 is 14 amino acids long. The germline V and J ends were trimmed by 2 bases and 7 bases, with 11 bases remaining between them. The CDR3 region has the DNA TGTGCCAGCAGCTTATACAGGGACGGCGGGGAGCTGTTTTTT. Its translation: CASSLYRDGGELFF.

This clone was recorded a few times. V gene TRBV7-2 combines with J gene TRBJ1-3, with unresolved D. Trimming pared 6 bases from V and 0 bases from J, leaving 12 bases between. The CDR3 has 15 residues. The germline CDR1 and CDR2 sequences are SGHTA and FQGNSA. CDR3: CASSPLPSSGNTIYF. The CDR3 region has the DNA TGTGCCAGCAGTCCTCTACCAAGCTCTGGAAACACCATATATTTT.

J is TRBJ1-5 and V is TRBV27; D may be TRBD1 (5 bases). V lost 5 bases, J lost 7 bases, and 21 bases lay in between. Germline V gives CDR1 MNHEY, CDR2 SMNVEV (reference sequence). The CDR3 spans 16 residues. The CDR3 here is CASSPSKGPLQQPQHF. CDR3 sequence (DNA): TGTGCCAGCAGTCCGAGTAAGGGGCCCTTGCAACAGCCCCAGCATTTT.

The chain is built from TRBV7-9 and TRBJ2-5; TRBD2 matches 14 bases. V shed 3 bases, J shed 2 bases, and the junction held 11 bases outside the gene matches. Per the germline V gene, CDR1 is SEHNR and CDR2 is FQNEAQ (reference sequence). This CDR3 is built from 19 residues. The CDR3 sequence: CASSFRVTSGRAIQETQYF. In DNA, the CDR3 is TGTGCCAGCAGCTTCCGTGTGACTAGCGGGAGGGCGATTCAAGAGACCCAGTACTTC.

The chain links TRBV6-5 to TRBJ1-4; maybe TRBD1 (5 bases). The length of the CDR3 is 13 residues. V gave up 5 bases and J gave up 8 bases, with 12 bases separating them. Germline loops: CDR1 MNHEY, CDR2 SVGAGI. CDR3 in amino acids: CASSDRFGEKLFF. Written as DNA, the CDR3 is TGTGCCAGCAGTGACAGATTCGGAGAAAAACTGTTTTTT.

This chain uses TRBV11-2 with TRBJ2-3; D possibly corresponds to TRBD2 (5 bases). Trimming stripped 0 bases from V and 5 bases from J, with 9 bases between. CDR3 length: 14 residues. In germline, CDR1 is SGHAT, CDR2 FQNNGV. This CDR3 is CASSLDKAVDTQYF. The CDR3 coding sequence is TGTGCCAGCAGCTTAGATAAAGCGGTAGATACGCAGTATTTT.

This chain uses TRBV4-2 with TRBJ2-1; 11 bases map to TRBD1. This CDR3 has 15 amino acids. Trimming cost V 6 bases and J 6 bases; bases outside gene matches: 7. Germline assignment: CDR1 LGHNA and CDR2 YNFKEQ. The CDR3 here is CASRSAGTGGNEQFF. Here the CDR3 DNA reads TGTGCCAGCAGATCCGCCGGGACAGGGGGCAATGAGCAGTTCTTC.

The CDR3 sequence is CATSRAGVAYEQYF. DNA of the CDR3: TGTGCCACCAGCAGAGCAGGGGTCGCCTACGAGCAGTACTTC. The chain uses TRBV15 and TRBJ2-7; D possibly corresponds to TRBD1 (6 bases). Germline V gene data show CDR1 as LNHNV and CDR2 as YYDKDF (reference sequence). The CDR3 is 14 residues long. V was pared by 1 base and J by 2 bases, with 9 bases between.

The chain uses TRBV19 and TRBJ2-7, with 12 bases fitting TRBD1. J lost 4 bases, V lost 4 bases, and 5 bases had no gene match. CDR3 length equals 15 residues. Germline CDR1 and CDR2: LNHDA and SQIVND (reference sequence). CDR3 protein: CASSSPGQGAYEQYF. The CDR3 DNA sequence: TGTGCCAGTAGTAGTCCGGGACAGGGGGCGTACGAGCAGTACTTC.

V gene TRBV30 combines with J gene TRBJ1-5; possibly TRBD1 for D (5 bases). Trimming shortened V by 0 bases and J by 7 bases, and 13 bases separated the two germline ends. From germline, CDR1 is GTSNPN and CDR2 SVGIG (reference sequence). CDR3 length equals 14 residues. CDR3 in DNA: TGTGCCTGGAGTGTCGGCGGGGCACGGCAGCCCCAGCATTTT. This gives the protein CAWSVGGARQPQHF.

This chain links TRBV28 with TRBJ1-1; D is unresolved. V was trimmed by 3 bases and J by 11 bases, leaving 10 bases between them. Looked up from germline, CDR1 is MDHEN and CDR2 is SYDVKM. The CDR3 runs to 11 residues. CDR3 sequence (DNA): TGTGCCAGCAGTTTGCCGGAACAGGCTTTCTTT. This sequence encodes CASSLPEQAFF.

The chain uses TRBV6-5 and TRBJ2-7; possible D gene TRBD2, 5 bases. This CDR3 spans 15 amino acids. The V gene's germline CDR1 is MNHEY and CDR2 SVGAGI. The ends were cut back, 0 bases at V and 0 bases at J, with 9 bases in the middle. Here the CDR3 reads CASSYSPTSSYEQYF. The CDR3 coding sequence is TGTGCCAGCAGTTACTCACCTACTAGCTCCTACGAGCAGTACTTC.